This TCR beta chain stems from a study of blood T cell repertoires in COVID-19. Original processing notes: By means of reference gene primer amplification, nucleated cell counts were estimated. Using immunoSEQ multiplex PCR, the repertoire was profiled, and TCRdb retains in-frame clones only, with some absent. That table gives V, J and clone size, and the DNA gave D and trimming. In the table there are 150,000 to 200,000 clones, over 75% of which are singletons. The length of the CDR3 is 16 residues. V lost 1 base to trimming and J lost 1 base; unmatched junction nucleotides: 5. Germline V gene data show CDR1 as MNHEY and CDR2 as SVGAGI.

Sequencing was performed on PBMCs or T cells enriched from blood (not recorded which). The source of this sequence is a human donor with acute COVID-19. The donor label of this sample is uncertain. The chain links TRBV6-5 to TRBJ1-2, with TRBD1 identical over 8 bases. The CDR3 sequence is CASSYLRTGLNYGYTF. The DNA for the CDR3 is TGTGCCAGCAGTTACTTGCGGACAGGGCTTAACTATGGCTACACCTTC.